The sequence of this T cell receptor beta chain was determined in a study of PD-L1 blockade in urothelial cancer. Profiled with immunoSEQ multiplex PCR; TCRdb holds only in-frame clones, not every one. The sample has 50,000 or so clones, about 90% seen once. After removal of 5 bases from V and 3 bases from J, the junction contained 4 bases not matched to a gene. CDR1 is SGHRS and CDR2 is YFSETQ in the germline V gene. The CDR3 consists of 14 residues. Time point described: peripheral blood 6 weeks after treatment start. Urothelial carcinoma in patients was locally advanced or metastatic. Comments on this clone: Its cognate antigen is unknown.

Overall study findings and caveats: For durable-benefit patients, tumor-associated blood clones expanded more at 3 weeks.

This clonotype was obtained from a man aged 60 to 75 with urothelial cancer. The chain employs TRBV5-1 and TRBJ2-7; TRBD2 matches at 11 bases. The sample consisted of PBMCs, taken around atezolizumab (anti-PD-L1) treatment. CDR3 sequence (DNA): TGCGCCAGCAGTCTAGCGGGGGGAATCTACGAGCAGTACTTC. Translated: CASSLAGGIYEQYF. The full variable domain, its missing parts supplied by reference TRBV5-1 and TRBJ2-7, is KAGVTQTPRYLIKTRGQQVTLSCSPISGHRSVSWYQQTPGQGLQFLFEYFSETQRNKGNFPGRFSGRQFSNSRSEMNVSTLELGDSALYLCASSLAGGIYEQYFGPGTRLTVT.